This T cell receptor beta chain was recorded in a study of T-cell memory formation after mild COVID-19 (dated by TCRdb to the early 2020s). General notes on the study: Most TCR sequence clusters were specific to one of the two donors. In a couple of donors, T-cell clones that expanded and contracted after mild COVID-19 were followed by sequencing TCRalpha and TCRbeta repertoires longitudinally. The cohort comprised two young, previously healthy adult volunteers, one female and one male. The research as a whole found: SARS-CoV-2 specificity was not confirmed for the second-wave clones peaking on day 37. From day 15 to 85, contracting clones showed balanced CD4/CD8 phenotypes, whereas a second wave of clones that expanded from day 15 to 37 leaned towards CD4+. The study covered only two mild cases, and larger cohorts including severe cases with pre-infection samples were considered necessary. Some responding clones were detected in pre-infection memory, which suggested that pre-existing cross-reactive memory T cells had joined the SARS-CoV-2 response. Contracting CD4+ clones turned up mainly in the CM and EM memory subsets, whereas EMRA was where CD8+ clones were enriched.

About this clonotype itself: The target of this receptor is not known. Base qualities are not provided; no much larger clone lies one nucleotide away.

Sequencing was carried out with an Illumina NovaSeq 6000. cDNA libraries for TCRalpha and TCRbeta were prepared by 5'RACE using constant-segment primers, with sample barcodes and unique molecular identifiers added. RNA was extracted from every sample with Trizol reagent. Library amplification was performed in two PCR steps, and a second sample barcode and Illumina TruSeq adapters were introduced in the second step. Sequencing of the libraries was done on an Illumina NovaSeq, producing 2 x 150 bp paired-end reads. The paper's data handling went like this. With migec v1.2.7, reads were demultiplexed and then collapsed into UMI-guided consensus sequences. With mixcr v2.1.11, UMI consensuses were aligned to TRA and TRB V and J templates and assembled into clonotypes. A clonotype was counted as expanded or contracted only when both edgeR and NoisET called the clonotype significant, with the noise models trained on biological replicates. For edgeR calls, the thresholds were a false discovery rate-adjusted p below 0.01 and a log2 fold-change of 1. As an exploratory analysis of dynamics, max-normalized trajectories of the 1000 most abundant clonotypes were examined with PCA combined with hierarchical clustering. Each responding clone was given a CD4 or CD8 phenotype based on the CD4+ and CD8+ repertoires, which had been sequenced separately. TCRdb reprocessing: public reads trimmed at Q25 with fastp, clones called with MiXCR, in-frame beta chains kept. Identical CDR3 proteins give one entry, which carries the most common genes and DNA. These V and J calls originate from TCRdb's pipeline instead of the authors' own analysis. In all, the sample holds about 350,000 distinct CDR3 sequences, and approximately 14% of those were seen once. The ten largest clones add up to about 20% of the sample.

Between the V and J ends, shortened by 5 bases and 4 bases respectively, the junction contains 13 bases. The germline V gene (reference sequence) yields SEHNR for CDR1 and FQNEAQ for CDR2. The CDR3 goes from the cysteine to the phenylalanine over 14 residues. The kept DNA is CDR3 alone, 42 bases in frame from the first base. PBMCs were isolated by Ficoll-Paque density gradient centrifugation. Here the chain combines TRBV7-9 and TRBJ2-3; the D gene lacks a confident call. Sequencing was carried out using PBMCs or a T cell subset sorted from them (not recorded which). The TCR was taken from a man aged 18-30 years who had mild COVID-19 (a few samples of this study predate the infection). The sample titles of this study are shuffled in the database, so cell type and time point are left out; the donor was told from shared clones. Here is the DNA: TGTGCCAGCAGCGCGGCCCCAGTCCCAGATACGCAGTATTTT. Its coded protein is CASSAAPVPDTQYF. Reference TRBV7-9 and TRBJ2-3 genes cover what lies past the CDR3, so the full variable domain is DTGVSQNPRHKITKRGQNVTFRCDPISEHNRLYWYRQTLGQGPEFLTYFQNEAQLEKSRLLSDRFSAERPKGSFSTLEIQRTEQGDSAMYLCASSAAPVPDTQYFGPGTRLTVL.